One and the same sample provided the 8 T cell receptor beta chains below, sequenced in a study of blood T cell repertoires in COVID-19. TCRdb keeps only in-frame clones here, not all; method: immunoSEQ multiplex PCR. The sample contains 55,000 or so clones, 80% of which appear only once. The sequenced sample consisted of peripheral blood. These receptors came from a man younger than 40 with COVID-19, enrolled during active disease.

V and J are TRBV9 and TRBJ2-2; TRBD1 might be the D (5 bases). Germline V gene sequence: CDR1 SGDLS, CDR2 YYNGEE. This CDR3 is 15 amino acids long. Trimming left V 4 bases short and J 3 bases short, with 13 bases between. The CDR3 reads CASSPRQSHTGELFF. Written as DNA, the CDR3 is TGTGCCAGCAGCCCCCGACAGTCCCACACCGGGGAGCTGTTTTTT. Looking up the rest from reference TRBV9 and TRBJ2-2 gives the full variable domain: DSGVTQTPKHLITATGQRVTLRCSPRSGDLSVYWYQQSLDQGLQFLIQYYNGEERAKGNILERFSAQQFPDLHSELNLSSLELGDSALYFCASSPRQSHTGELFFGEGSRLTVL.

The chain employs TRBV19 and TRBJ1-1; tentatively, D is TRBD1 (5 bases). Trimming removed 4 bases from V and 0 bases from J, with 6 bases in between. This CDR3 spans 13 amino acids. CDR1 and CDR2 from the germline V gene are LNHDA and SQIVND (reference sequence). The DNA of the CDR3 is TGTGCCAGTAGTACAGGGCTGAACACTGAAGCTTTCTTT. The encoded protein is CASSTGLNTEAFF.

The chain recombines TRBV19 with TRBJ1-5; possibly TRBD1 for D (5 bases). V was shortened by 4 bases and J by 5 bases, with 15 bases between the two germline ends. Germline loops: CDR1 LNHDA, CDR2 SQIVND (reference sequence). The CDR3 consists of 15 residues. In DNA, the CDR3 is TGTGCCAGTAGTACCACGGGGGACGCGTATCAGCCCCAGCATTTT. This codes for CASSTTGDAYQPQHF.

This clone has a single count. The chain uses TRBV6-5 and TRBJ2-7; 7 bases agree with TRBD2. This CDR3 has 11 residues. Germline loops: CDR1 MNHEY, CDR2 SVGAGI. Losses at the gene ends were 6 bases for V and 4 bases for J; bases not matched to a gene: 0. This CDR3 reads CASRGGYEQYF. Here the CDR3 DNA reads TGTGCCAGCAGGGGAGGGTACGAGCAGTACTTC.

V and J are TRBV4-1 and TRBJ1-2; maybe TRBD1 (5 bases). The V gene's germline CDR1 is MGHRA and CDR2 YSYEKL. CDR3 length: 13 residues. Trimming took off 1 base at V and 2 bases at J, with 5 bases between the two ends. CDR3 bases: TGCGCCAGCAGCCAAGGACAGAACTATGGCTACACCTTC. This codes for CASSQGQNYGYTF.

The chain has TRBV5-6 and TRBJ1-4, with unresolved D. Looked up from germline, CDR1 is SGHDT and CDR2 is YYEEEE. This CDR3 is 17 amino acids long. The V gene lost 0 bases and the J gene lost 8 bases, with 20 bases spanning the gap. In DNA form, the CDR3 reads TGTGCCAGCAGCTTGGTTCGTACAGCCCATGCGAACGAAAAACTGTTTTTT. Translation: CASSLVRTAHANEKLFF.

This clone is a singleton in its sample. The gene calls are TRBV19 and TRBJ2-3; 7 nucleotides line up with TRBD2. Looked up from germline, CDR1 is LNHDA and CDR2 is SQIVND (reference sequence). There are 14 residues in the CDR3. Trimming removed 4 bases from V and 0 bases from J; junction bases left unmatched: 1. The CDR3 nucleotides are TGTGCCAGTAGTAGGGGAGGGAGCACAGATACGCAGTATTTT. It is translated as CASSRGGSTDTQYF.

CDR3 protein: CASSLSRLETQYF. CDR3 in DNA: TGTGCCAGCAGCTTATCCAGGCTGGAGACCCAGTACTTC. The chain is built from TRBV11-3 and TRBJ2-5; D ambiguous. Trimming took off 2 bases at V and 5 bases at J, with 9 bases between the two ends. Germline loops: CDR1 SGHNT, CDR2 YENEEA. This CDR3 contains 13 residues.